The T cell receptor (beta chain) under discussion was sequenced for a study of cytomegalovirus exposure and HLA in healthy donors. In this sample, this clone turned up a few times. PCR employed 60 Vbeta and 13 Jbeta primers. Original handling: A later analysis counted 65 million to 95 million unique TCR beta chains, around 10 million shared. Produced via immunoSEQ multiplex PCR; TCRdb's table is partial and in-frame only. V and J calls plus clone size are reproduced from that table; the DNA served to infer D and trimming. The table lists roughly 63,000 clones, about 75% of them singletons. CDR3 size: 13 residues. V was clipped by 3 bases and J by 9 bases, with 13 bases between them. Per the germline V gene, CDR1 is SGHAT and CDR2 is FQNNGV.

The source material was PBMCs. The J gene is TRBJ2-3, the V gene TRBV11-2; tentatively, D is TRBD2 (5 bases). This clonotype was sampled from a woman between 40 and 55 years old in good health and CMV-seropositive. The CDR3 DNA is TGTGCCAGCAGCTTGTGGGCCGGGGAGACGCAGTATTTT. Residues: CASSLWAGETQYF.